This T cell receptor beta chain was sequenced during a study of OX40 agonist ivuxolimab in advanced cancers. Study summary: Patients in dose escalation had liver, melanoma, kidney or head and neck cancers.

Assay: immunoSEQ multiplex PCR; the TCRdb copy retains only in-frame clones and omits some. Of about 55,000 clones in the sample, approximately 86% were seen once. Note on this clone: Its antigen is unidentified.

The V and J ends lost 4 bases and 2 bases respectively, with 16 bases between them. Germline lookup yields CDR1 SGHRS and CDR2 YFSETQ. The CDR3 totals 15 residues. General study findings and limits: Dosing at 0.1 to 3.0 mg/kg was accompanied by clonal expansion of CD4+ and CD8+ blood T cells by week 6.

The TCR comes from an adult with an advanced solid tumor such as melanoma, head and neck, liver or kidney cancer. The sequences come from CD4+ or CD8+ T cells sorted from blood, collected in a trial of the OX40 agonist ivuxolimab. The chain links TRBV5-1 to TRBJ2-7; TRBD2 might be the D (7 bases). The CDR3 is CASSSRGGGPYEQYF. The CDR3 bases are TGCGCCAGCAGCAGCCGTGGGGGGGGCCCCTACGAGCAGTACTTC.